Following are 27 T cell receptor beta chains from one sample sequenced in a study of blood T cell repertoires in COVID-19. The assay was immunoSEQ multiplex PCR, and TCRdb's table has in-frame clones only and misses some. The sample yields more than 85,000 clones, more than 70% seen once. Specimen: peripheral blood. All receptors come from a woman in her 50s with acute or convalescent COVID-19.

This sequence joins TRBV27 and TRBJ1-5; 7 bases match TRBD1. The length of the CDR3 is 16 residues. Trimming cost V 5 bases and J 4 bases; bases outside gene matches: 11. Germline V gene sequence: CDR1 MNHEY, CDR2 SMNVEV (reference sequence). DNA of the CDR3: TGTGCCAGCAGTCCAACTGACAGGGTGGATAATCAGCCCCAGCATTTT. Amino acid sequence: CASSPTDRVDNQPQHF.

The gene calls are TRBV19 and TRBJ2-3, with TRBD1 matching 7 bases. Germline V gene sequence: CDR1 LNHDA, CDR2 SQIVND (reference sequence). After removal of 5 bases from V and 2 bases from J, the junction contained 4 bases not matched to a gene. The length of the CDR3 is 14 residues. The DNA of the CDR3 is TGTGCCAGTAGTCCGGGGACAGCCACAGATACGCAGTATTTT. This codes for CASSPGTATDTQYF. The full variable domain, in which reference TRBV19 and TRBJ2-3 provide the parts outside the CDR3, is DGGITQSPKYLFRKEGQNVTLSCEQNLNHDAMYWYRQDPGQGLRLIYYSQIVNDFQKGDIAEGYSVSREKKESFPLTVTSAQKNPTAFYLCASSPGTATDTQYFGPGTRLTVL.

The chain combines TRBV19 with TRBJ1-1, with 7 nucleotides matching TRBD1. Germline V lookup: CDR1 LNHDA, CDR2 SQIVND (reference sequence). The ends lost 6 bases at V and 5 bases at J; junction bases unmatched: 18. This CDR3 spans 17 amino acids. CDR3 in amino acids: CASRLGRGTAGRTEAFF. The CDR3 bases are TGTGCCAGTAGATTGGGCAGGGGGACGGCGGGGAGGACTGAAGCTTTCTTT.

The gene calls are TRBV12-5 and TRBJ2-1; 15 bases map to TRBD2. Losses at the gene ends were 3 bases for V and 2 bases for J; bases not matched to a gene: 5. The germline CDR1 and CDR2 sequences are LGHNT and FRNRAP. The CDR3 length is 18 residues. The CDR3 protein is CASGLRTSGRGTYNEQFF. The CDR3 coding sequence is TGTGCTAGTGGTTTAAGGACTAGCGGGAGGGGAACCTACAATGAGCAGTTCTTC.

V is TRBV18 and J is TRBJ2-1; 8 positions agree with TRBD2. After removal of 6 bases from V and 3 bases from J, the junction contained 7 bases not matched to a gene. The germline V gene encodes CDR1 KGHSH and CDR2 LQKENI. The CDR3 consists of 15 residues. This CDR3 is CASSHGREGYNEQFF. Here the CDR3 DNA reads TGTGCCAGCTCCCACGGACGGGAGGGCTACAATGAGCAGTTCTTC.

The CDR3 DNA reads TGTGCCAGCAGTCAGGATGGCGGGAGATCGACAGATACGCAGTATTTT. Encoded protein: CASSQDGGRSTDTQYF. V and J are TRBV5-6 and TRBJ2-3; TRBD2 matches 7 bases. The J segment lost 3 bases and the V segment lost 5 bases, leaving 12 bases of the junction unmatched. Germline V lookup: CDR1 SGHDT, CDR2 YYEEEE. This CDR3 has 16 amino acids.

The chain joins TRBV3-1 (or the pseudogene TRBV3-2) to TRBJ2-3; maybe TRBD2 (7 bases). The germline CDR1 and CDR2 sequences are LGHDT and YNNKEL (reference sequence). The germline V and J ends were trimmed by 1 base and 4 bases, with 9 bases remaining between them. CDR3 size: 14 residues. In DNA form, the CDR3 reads TGTGCCAGCAGCCAAGCGGGGGGCCCAGATACGCAGTATTTT. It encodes CASSQAGGPDTQYF.

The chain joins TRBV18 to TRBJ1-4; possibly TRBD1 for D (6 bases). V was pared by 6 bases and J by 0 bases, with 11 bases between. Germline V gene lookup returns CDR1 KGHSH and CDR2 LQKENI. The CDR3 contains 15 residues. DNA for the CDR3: TGTGCCAGCTCCCGAGGGGGATCAACTAATGAAAAACTGTTTTTT. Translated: CASSRGGSTNEKLFF.

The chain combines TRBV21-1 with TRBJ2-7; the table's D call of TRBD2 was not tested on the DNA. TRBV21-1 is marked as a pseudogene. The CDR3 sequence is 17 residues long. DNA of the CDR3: TGTGCCAGCAGCAAGCCCGGGACTAGCGGGAGGCTTTACGAGCAGTACTTC. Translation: CASSKPGTSGRLYEQYF.

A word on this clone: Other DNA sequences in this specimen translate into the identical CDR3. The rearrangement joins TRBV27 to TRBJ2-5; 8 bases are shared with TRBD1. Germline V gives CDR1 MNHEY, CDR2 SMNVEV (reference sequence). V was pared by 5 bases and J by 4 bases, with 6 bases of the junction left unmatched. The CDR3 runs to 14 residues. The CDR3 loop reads CASSPRQGRETQYF. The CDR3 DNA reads TGTGCCAGCAGTCCGAGACAGGGGAGAGAGACCCAGTACTTC.

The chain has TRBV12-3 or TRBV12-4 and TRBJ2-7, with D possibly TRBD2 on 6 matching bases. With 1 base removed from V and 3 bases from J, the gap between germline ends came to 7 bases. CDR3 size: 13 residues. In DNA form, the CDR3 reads TGTGCCAGCAGTTTAGACGGGGGCTACGAGCAGTACTTC. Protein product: CASSLDGGYEQYF.

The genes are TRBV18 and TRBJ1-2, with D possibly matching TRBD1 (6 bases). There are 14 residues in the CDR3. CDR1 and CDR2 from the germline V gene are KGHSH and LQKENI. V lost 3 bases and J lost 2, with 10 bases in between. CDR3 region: CASSPGQENYGYTF. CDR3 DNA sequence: TGTGCCAGCTCACCGGGACAAGAAAACTATGGCTACACCTTC.

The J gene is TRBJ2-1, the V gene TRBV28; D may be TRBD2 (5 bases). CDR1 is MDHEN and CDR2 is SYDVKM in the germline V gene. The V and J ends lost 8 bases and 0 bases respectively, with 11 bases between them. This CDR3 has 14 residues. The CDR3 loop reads CASREGVSYNEQFF. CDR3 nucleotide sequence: TGTGCCAGCCGAGAGGGAGTCTCCTACAATGAGCAGTTCTTC.

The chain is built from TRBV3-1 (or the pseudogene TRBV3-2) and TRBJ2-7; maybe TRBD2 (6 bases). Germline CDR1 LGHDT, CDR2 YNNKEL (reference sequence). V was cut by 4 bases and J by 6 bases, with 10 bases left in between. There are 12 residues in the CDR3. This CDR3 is CASSRLGGEQYF. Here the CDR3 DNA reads TGTGCCAGCAGCCGCCTCGGGGGCGAGCAGTACTTC.

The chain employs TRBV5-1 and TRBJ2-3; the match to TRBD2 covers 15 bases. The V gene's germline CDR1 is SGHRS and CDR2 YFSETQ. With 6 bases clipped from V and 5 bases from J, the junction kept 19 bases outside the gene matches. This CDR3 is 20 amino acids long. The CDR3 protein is CASTEQGGLAGGGSGDTQYF. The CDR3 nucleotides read TGCGCCAGCACCGAACAAGGGGGACTAGCGGGAGGTGGCTCGGGAGATACGCAGTATTTT.

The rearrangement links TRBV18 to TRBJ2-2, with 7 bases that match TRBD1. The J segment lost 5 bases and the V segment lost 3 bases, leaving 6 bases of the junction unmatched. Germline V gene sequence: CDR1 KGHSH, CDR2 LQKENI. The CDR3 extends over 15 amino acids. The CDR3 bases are TGTGCCAGCTCACCCCGACAGGGCCAGACCGGGGAGCTGTTTTTT. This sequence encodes CASSPRQGQTGELFF.

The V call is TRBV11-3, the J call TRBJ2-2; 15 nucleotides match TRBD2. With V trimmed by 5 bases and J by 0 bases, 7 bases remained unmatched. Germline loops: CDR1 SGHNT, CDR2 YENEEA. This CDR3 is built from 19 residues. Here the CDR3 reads CASSTGLAGGLANTGELFF. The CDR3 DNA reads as TGTGCCAGCAGCACAGGACTAGCGGGAGGGCTGGCGAACACCGGGGAGCTGTTTTTT.

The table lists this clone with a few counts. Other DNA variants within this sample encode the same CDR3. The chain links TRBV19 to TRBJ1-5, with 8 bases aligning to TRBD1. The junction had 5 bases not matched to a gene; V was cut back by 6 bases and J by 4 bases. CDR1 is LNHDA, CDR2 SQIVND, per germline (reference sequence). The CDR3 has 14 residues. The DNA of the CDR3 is TGTGCCAGTAGCCTCACAGGGGGAAATCAGCCCCAGCATTTT. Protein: CASSLTGGNQPQHF.

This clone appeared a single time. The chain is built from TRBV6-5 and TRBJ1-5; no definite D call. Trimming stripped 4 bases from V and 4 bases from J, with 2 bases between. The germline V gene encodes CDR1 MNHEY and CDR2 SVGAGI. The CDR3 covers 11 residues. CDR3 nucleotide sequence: TGTGCCAGCAGTTCTAATCAGCCCCAGCATTTT. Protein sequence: CASSSNQPQHF.

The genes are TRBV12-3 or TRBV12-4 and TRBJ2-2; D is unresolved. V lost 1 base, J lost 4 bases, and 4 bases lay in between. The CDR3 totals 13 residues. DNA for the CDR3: TGTGCCAGCAGTTTAGGGCCCACCGGGGAGCTGTTTTTT. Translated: CASSLGPTGELFF.

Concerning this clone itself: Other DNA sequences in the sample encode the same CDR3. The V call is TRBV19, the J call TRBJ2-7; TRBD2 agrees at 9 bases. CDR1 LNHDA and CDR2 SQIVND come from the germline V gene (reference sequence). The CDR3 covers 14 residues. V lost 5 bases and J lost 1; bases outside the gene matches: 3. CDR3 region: CASSGLAGSYEQYF. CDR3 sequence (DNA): TGTGCCAGTAGTGGGCTAGCGGGATCCTACGAGCAGTACTTC.

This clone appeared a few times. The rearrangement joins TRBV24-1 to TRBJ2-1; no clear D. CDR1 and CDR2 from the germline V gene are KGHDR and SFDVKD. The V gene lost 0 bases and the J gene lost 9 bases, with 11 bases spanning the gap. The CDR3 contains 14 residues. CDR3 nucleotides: TGTGCCACCAGTGATTTGGGCCAGGTCAGTGAGCAGTTCTTC. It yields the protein CATSDLGQVSEQFF.

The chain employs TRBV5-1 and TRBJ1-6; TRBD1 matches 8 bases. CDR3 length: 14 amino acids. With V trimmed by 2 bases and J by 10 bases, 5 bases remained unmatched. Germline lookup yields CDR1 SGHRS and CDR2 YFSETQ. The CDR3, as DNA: TGCGCCAGCAGCTTAGGACAGGGTAACTCACCCCTCCACTTT. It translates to CASSLGQGNSPLHF.

The CDR3: CASSLQSGGHRGYTF. The CDR3 DNA sequence: TGTGCCAGCAGTTTGCAATCAGGGGGTCATCGTGGCTACACCTTC. The chain recombines TRBV28 with TRBJ1-2, with 7 bases matching TRBD1. The CDR3 has 15 amino acids. Trimming removed 3 bases from V and 7 bases from J; junction bases left unmatched: 11. Germline lookup yields CDR1 MDHEN and CDR2 SYDVKM.

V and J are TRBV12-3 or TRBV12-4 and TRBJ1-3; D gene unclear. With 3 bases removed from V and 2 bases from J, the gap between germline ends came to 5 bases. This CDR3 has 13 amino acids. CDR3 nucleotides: TGTGCCAGCAGTTTTCTTCCTGGAAACACCATATATTTT. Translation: CASSFLPGNTIYF.

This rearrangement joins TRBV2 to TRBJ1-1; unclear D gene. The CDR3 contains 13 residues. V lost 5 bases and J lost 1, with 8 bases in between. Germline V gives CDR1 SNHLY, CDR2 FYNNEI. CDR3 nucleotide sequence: TGTGCCAGCAGTCTATACAGGAACACTGAAGCTTTCTTT. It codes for CASSLYRNTEAFF.

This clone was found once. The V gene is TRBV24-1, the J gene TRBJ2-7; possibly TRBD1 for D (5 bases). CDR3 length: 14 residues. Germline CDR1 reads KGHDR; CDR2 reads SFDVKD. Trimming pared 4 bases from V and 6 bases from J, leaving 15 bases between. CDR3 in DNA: TGTGCCACCAGTGAATCAGGACACCACGCCGAGCAGTACTTC. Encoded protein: CATSESGHHAEQYF.